This T cell receptor beta chain was captured in a study of T cell responses to AZD1222 COVID-19 vaccine. Measured with immunoSEQ multiplex PCR; TCRdb has only the in-frame clones, and not every one. The table shows 110,000 to 150,000 clones, with under 95% occurring only once. Study findings and constraints: Regions 160-218 and 743-854 dominated among vaccine-associated CD4 TCRs spanning spike. Close to half of all spike-specific TCRs reportedly target regions of the variants that are unmutated. Donors were largely white British and mainly female; clonal diversity was possibly underestimated. Breadth and depth of Spike-specific TCRs rose after two AZD1222 doses.

The CDR3 contains 14 residues. V was pared by 0 bases and J by 9 bases, with 6 bases of the junction left unmatched. Germline lookup yields CDR1 SGHRS and CDR2 YFSETQ. To note about this clone: The antigen remains undetermined.

Sequencing was performed on peripheral blood, taken on day 0 of AZD1222 vaccination. This chain connects TRBV5-1 to TRBJ1-2; 9 bases align to TRBD1. This receptor was obtained from an adult in good health. The DNA of the CDR3 is TGCGCCAGCAGCTTGGTTACAGGGGGCTGGAGCTACACCTTC. Translation: CASSLVTGGWSYTF.